A single sample is the source of the 29 T cell receptor beta chains below, sequenced in a study of monozygotic twins with inflammatory bowel disease (dated by TCRdb to about 2019). Library preparation employed 5' RACE. Sequencing relied on an Illumina HiSeq 2500. Following TCRdb reprocessing, every CDR3 protein sequence forms one entry, and DNA is not provided. The table of this sample itemizes approximately 400,000 distinct CDR3 sequences. The ten most abundant clones make up more than 2% of the sample. The sample consisted of blood. These receptors came from a human donor with ulcerative colitis or Crohn's disease, or a healthy co-twin of an affected twin (not recorded which).

The genes are TRBV5-1 and TRBJ2-7; TCRdb picks TRBD1, but there is no DNA to check that call. The CDR3 loop spans 15 amino acids. The germline V gene encodes CDR1 SGHRS and CDR2 YFSETQ. The CDR3 loop reads CASSLASLLGREQYF.

V is TRBV5-1 and J is TRBJ2-5; TCRdb selects TRBD2, and the lack of DNA leaves this call unchecked. Germline lookup yields CDR1 SGHRS and CDR2 YFSETQ. This CDR3 is 14 amino acids long. The CDR3 reads CASSSAGNGETQYF.

The chain links TRBV7-2 to TRBJ2-2. CDR1 SGHTA and CDR2 FQGNSA come from the germline V gene. CDR3 length equals 13 residues. Here the CDR3 reads CASSLDMAGELFF.

The chain has TRBV7-9 and TRBJ2-5; the D call of TRBD2 rests on TCRdb alone, since no DNA is present to check it. Germline CDR1 and CDR2: SEHNR and FQNEAQ (reference sequence). The CDR3 contains 15 residues. The CDR3: CASSFTLAGKETQYF.

The V call is TRBV11-1, the J call TRBJ1-6; TCRdb's D gene call, TRBD1, goes unchecked for lack of DNA. The CDR3 consists of 15 residues. Germline-derived CDR1 and CDR2 are SGHAT and FQDESV (reference sequence). The CDR3 region is CASSLEGRGDSPLHF.

V and J are TRBV3-1 and TRBJ2-3. CDR3 length: 13 residues. Germline V gene sequence: CDR1 LGHDT, CDR2 YNNKEL (reference sequence). CDR3 protein: CASSQISRDTQYF.

The chain carries TRBV7-2 and TRBJ2-5; TCRdb's D call, TRBD1, is unchecked because there is no DNA. Germline V gene sequence: CDR1 SGHTA, CDR2 FQGNSA. This CDR3 region has 14 residues. This chain's CDR3 is CASSLKSGGVTQYF.

V and J are TRBV7-6 and TRBJ1-1. The CDR3 totals 16 residues. Germline V gene lookup returns CDR1 SGHVS and CDR2 FNYEAQ. The CDR3 spells CASSLRWQSPNTEAFF. The variable domain in full, with the rest retrieved from reference TRBV7-6 and TRBJ1-1, is GAGVSQSPRYKVTKRGQDVALRCDPISGHVSLYWYRQALGQGPEFLTYFNYEAQQDKSGLPNDRFSAERPEGSISTLTIQRTEQRDSAMYRCASSLRWQSPNTEAFFGQGTRLTVV.

The chain employs TRBV6-2 or TRBV6-3 and TRBJ2-3; TCRdb indicates TRBD2, and absent DNA this call remains unverified. This CDR3 comprises 17 residues. The germline V gene has CDR1 MNHEY and CDR2 SVGEGT. The CDR3 protein is CASSYRTSGGAEDTQYF.

The chain uses TRBV20-1 and TRBJ2-2. The germline CDR1 and CDR2 sequences are DFQATT and SNEGSKA (reference sequence). This CDR3 region has 16 residues. The CDR3 loop is CSARAEIILLGGELFF.

The CDR3 protein is CASSPPGTGSDTQYF. This chain connects TRBV5-6 to TRBJ2-3; the D call of TRBD1 rests on TCRdb alone, since no DNA is present to check it. The germline V gene encodes CDR1 SGHDT and CDR2 YYEEEE. This CDR3 spans 15 amino acids.

The chain employs TRBV4-2 and TRBJ2-3; TCRdb's D call, TRBD2, is unchecked because there is no DNA. Per germline, CDR1 LGHNA and CDR2 YNFKEQ. The CDR3 totals 16 residues. The CDR3 reads CASSQGSGVDTDTQYF.

J is TRBJ1-1 and V is TRBV27; without DNA, the TCRdb call of TRBD1 cannot be checked. This CDR3 region has 15 residues. From germline, CDR1 is MNHEY and CDR2 SMNVEV (reference sequence). The CDR3 sequence: CASSVRQGADTEAFF.

This chain connects TRBV30 to TRBJ2-5; TCRdb lists TRBD2, though no DNA is available to test this call. The germline gives CDR1 GTSNPN, CDR2 SVGIG (reference sequence). The CDR3 consists of 16 residues. CDR3 protein: CAWSRGLAGALETQYF. The whole variable domain, remainder taken from reference TRBV30 and TRBJ2-5, is SQTIHQWPATLVQPVGSPLSLECTVEGTSNPNLYWYRQAAGRGLQLLFYSVGIGQISSEVPQNLSASRPQDRQFILSSKKLLLSDSGFYLCAWSRGLAGALETQYFGPGTRLLVL.

The V and J genes are TRBV20-1 and TRBJ2-7; TCRdb's D gene call, TRBD1, goes unchecked for lack of DNA. Germline CDR1 is DFQATT and CDR2 is SNEGSKA (reference sequence). The CDR3 is 15 amino acids. Here the CDR3 reads CSASKGAGSSYEQYF.

The gene calls are TRBV5-1 and TRBJ1-1. CDR1 is SGHRS and CDR2 is YFSETQ in the germline V gene. This CDR3 has 14 residues. The CDR3 here is CASSLDRADTEAFF.

This chain connects TRBV28 to TRBJ1-4. CDR3 length: 16 residues. In germline, CDR1 is MDHEN, CDR2 SYDVKM. This CDR3 reads CASSPPTPATNEKLFF.

The chain links TRBV10-3 to TRBJ1-6. CDR3 size: 13 residues. Germline values: CDR1 ENHRY, CDR2 SYGVKD. CDR3 amino acids: CAIKSEAGSPLHF.

The rearrangement links TRBV27 to TRBJ1-5; TCRdb outputs TRBD1, but without DNA this stays unchecked. CDR1 is MNHEY and CDR2 is SMNVEV in the germline V gene (reference sequence). The CDR3 totals 15 residues. The CDR3 sequence is CASSSLKGSNQPQHF.

This rearrangement joins TRBV20-1 to TRBJ2-2; TCRdb's assignment of TRBD1 cannot be checked, as there is no DNA. In germline, CDR1 is DFQATT, CDR2 SNEGSKA (reference sequence). The CDR3 length is 14 residues. CDR3 sequence reads: CSAWDRSNTGELFF.

The genes are TRBV20-1 and TRBJ2-5; TCRdb's D gene call, TRBD2, goes unchecked for lack of DNA. The germline CDR1 and CDR2 sequences are DFQATT and SNEGSKA (reference sequence). This CDR3 contains 15 residues. CDR3 residues: CSARVTSGRFETQYF.

The J gene is TRBJ2-1, the V gene TRBV5-4; TCRdb's D gene call, TRBD1, goes unchecked for lack of DNA. Germline V CDR1 and CDR2: SGHNT, YYREEE (reference sequence). This CDR3 has 15 residues. CDR3 in amino acids: CASTPGGRSYNEQFF.

The chain joins TRBV28 to TRBJ1-2; TCRdb picks TRBD1, but there is no DNA to check that call. CDR1 and CDR2 (germline): MDHEN, SYDVKM. The CDR3 covers 14 residues. CDR3: CASSFSTTGYGYTF.

This chain joins TRBV28 and TRBJ2-1; TCRdb designates TRBD2, a call that cannot be tested without DNA. CDR1 and CDR2 from the germline V gene are MDHEN and SYDVKM. The CDR3 consists of 14 residues. The CDR3 spells CASSWTETYNEQFF.

The chain uses TRBV6-2 or TRBV6-3 and TRBJ1-1; TCRdb designates TRBD1, a call that cannot be tested without DNA. The CDR3 length is 13 residues. CDR1 and CDR2 (germline): MNHEY, SVGEGT. The CDR3 region is CASAVTGLTEAFF.

This chain connects TRBV10-3 to TRBJ2-1; TCRdb's assignment of TRBD2 cannot be checked, as there is no DNA. The V gene's germline CDR1 is ENHRY and CDR2 SYGVKD. CDR3 size: 18 residues. CDR3 sequence: CAISEPSFGRAAYNEQFF.

The chain recombines TRBV7-6 with TRBJ2-1; the D call of TRBD1 rests on TCRdb alone, since no DNA is present to check it. CDR3 size: 14 residues. CDR1 is SGHVS and CDR2 is FNYEAQ in the germline V gene. The CDR3 spells CDSSLGERKNEQFF.

The chain combines TRBV4-3 with TRBJ2-7; TCRdb picks TRBD2, but there is no DNA to check that call. CDR3 length: 15 amino acids. Germline loops: CDR1 LGHNA, CDR2 YSLEER. The CDR3 here is CASSQDPGLIYEQYF.

V gene TRBV19 combines with J gene TRBJ2-3; TCRdb designates TRBD2, a call that cannot be tested without DNA. The CDR3 is made up of 15 amino acids. Germline V lookup: CDR1 LNHDA, CDR2 SQIVND (reference sequence). The CDR3 protein is CASSISGSSQDTQYF.